These 26 T cell receptor beta chains share one sample of origin, sequenced in a study of T cell changes during pregnancy in multiple sclerosis. TCRdb's copy holds only in-frame clones and misses some; the assay was immunoSEQ multiplex PCR. The sample gives around 73,000 clones, approximately 92% of which show up once; roughly 2.8% is in the top ten. The sample in question was peripheral blood, obtained in the third trimester of pregnancy. The source of these receptors is a female donor in good health, enrolled as a control in a pregnancy study.

The chain combines TRBV6-5 with TRBJ2-2; possible D gene TRBD2, 5 bases. Germline lookup yields CDR1 MNHEY and CDR2 SVGAGI. The CDR3 is 16 residues long. Trimming removed 3 bases at V and 3 bases at J, with 14 bases between. Here the CDR3 DNA reads TGTGCCAGCAGTTATTCGGGTAGCGCTCACACCGGGGAGCTGTTTTTT. Its protein product is CASSYSGSAHTGELFF.

The CDR3 protein is CASSLESGRWDEQFF. CDR3 DNA: TGCGCCAGCAGCCTGGAGAGCGGGAGGTGGGATGAGCAGTTCTTC. The chain has TRBV4-3 and TRBJ2-1; 9 nucleotides line up with TRBD2. The germline gives CDR1 LGHNA, CDR2 YSLEER. CDR3 size: 15 residues. Trimming cost V 4 bases and J 8 bases; bases outside gene matches: 9.

This clone was found a few times. V is TRBV19 and J is TRBJ2-5, with 10 positions matching TRBD2. CDR1 is LNHDA, CDR2 SQIVND, per germline (reference sequence). CDR3 length: 14 residues. V shed 3 bases and J 6 bases; nucleotides not matched to a gene: 4. The CDR3 here is CASSITSGKKTQYF. Here the CDR3 DNA reads TGTGCCAGTAGTATCACTAGCGGGAAAAAGACCCAGTACTTC.

This clone was detected many times. This specimen includes other DNA sequences encoding the same CDR3. The chain joins TRBV19 to TRBJ2-6; TRBD2 aligns across 7 bases. The CDR3 has 16 residues. CDR1 and CDR2 from the germline V gene are LNHDA and SQIVND (reference sequence). After removal of 1 base from V and 0 bases from J, the junction contained 0 bases not matched to a gene. CDR3 sequence (DNA): TGTGCCAGTAGTATAGCGGGGGGCTCTGGGGCCAACGTCCTGACTTTC. Amino acids: CASSIAGGSGANVLTF.

The genes are TRBV2 and TRBJ2-7; the match to TRBD1 covers 10 bases. The CDR3 contains 14 residues. CDR1 is SNHLY and CDR2 is FYNNEI in the germline V gene. V trimming: 7 bases; J trimming: 1 base; junction bases outside the gene matches: 4. Here the CDR3 reads CASIQDRGSYEQYF. The CDR3 bases are TGTGCCAGCATCCAGGACAGGGGGTCCTACGAGCAGTACTTC.

The chain employs TRBV28 and TRBJ1-4; D is undetermined. Looked up from germline, CDR1 is MDHEN and CDR2 is SYDVKM. V shed 2 bases and J shed 6 bases, with 7 bases lying between them. The CDR3 consists of 13 residues. CDR3 loop: CASSLLTDEKLFF. The CDR3 DNA reads TGTGCCAGCAGTTTACTAACAGATGAAAAACTGTTTTTT. The complete variable domain, with remaining parts taken from reference TRBV28 and TRBJ1-4, reads DVKVTQSSRYLVKRTGEKVFLECVQDMDHENMFWYRQDPGLGLRLIYFSYDVKMKEKGDIPEGYSVSREKKERFSLILESASTNQTSMYLCASSLLTDEKLFFGSGTQLSVL.

The chain couples TRBV15 to TRBJ2-1; weak D call: TRBD1 (6 bases). CDR3 length equals 18 residues. Trimming shortened V by 0 bases and J by 0 bases, and 15 bases separated the two germline ends. Germline assignment: CDR1 LNHNV and CDR2 YYDKDF (reference sequence). In nucleotides, the CDR3 is TGTGCCACCAGCAGAGACCCCGTCTTAGGGGGCTCCTACAATGAGCAGTTCTTC. It is translated as CATSRDPVLGGSYNEQFF.

This sequence joins TRBV18 and TRBJ1-4; D remains unclear. Germline lookup yields CDR1 KGHSH and CDR2 LQKENI. V was cut by 6 bases and J by 4 bases, with 15 bases left in between. The length of the CDR3 is 15 residues. Here the CDR3 DNA reads TGTGCCAGCTCGGAGTTGTGGGGAGTTAATGAAAAACTGTTTTTT. Translated, it gives CASSELWGVNEKLFF. Combining the CDR3 with reference TRBV18 and TRBJ1-4 gives the whole variable domain NAGVMQNPRHLVRRRGQEARLRCSPMKGHSHVYWYRQLPEEGLKFMVYLQKENIIDESGMPKERFSAEFPKEGPSILRIQQVVRGDSAAYFCASSELWGVNEKLFFGSGTQLSVL.

The rearrangement joins TRBV5-1 to TRBJ1-1, with unresolved D. This CDR3 is 16 amino acids long. CDR1 and CDR2 from the germline V gene are SGHRS and YFSETQ. V was pared by 4 bases and J by 0 bases, with 16 bases between. This CDR3 is CASSPNGGGVNTEAFF. Written as DNA, the CDR3 is TGCGCCAGCAGCCCTAACGGTGGAGGAGTGAACACTGAAGCTTTCTTT.

The J gene is TRBJ1-1, the V gene TRBV7-9; 9 positions agree with TRBD1. This CDR3 is built from 17 residues. Trimming removed 6 bases from V and 0 bases from J; junction bases left unmatched: 11. Germline V gene lookup returns CDR1 SEHNR and CDR2 FQNEAQ (reference sequence). CDR3 loop: CASRLGTGIGMNTEAFF. CDR3 coding DNA: TGTGCCAGCAGACTTGGGACAGGGATTGGGATGAACACTGAAGCTTTCTTT. Drawing the rest from reference TRBV7-9 and TRBJ1-1, the complete variable domain is DTGVSQNPRHKITKRGQNVTFRCDPISEHNRLYWYRQTLGQGPEFLTYFQNEAQLEKSRLLSDRFSAERPKGSFSTLEIQRTEQGDSAMYLCASRLGTGIGMNTEAFFGQGTRLTVV.

The V call is TRBV11-2, the J call TRBJ2-7, with 8 bases identical to TRBD1. The V and J ends lost 4 bases and 3 bases, in that order; junction bases with no gene match: 11. Germline values: CDR1 SGHAT, CDR2 FQNNGV. This CDR3 region has 16 residues. The CDR3 bases are TGTGCCAGCAGCTCCACAAGGGACAGGAGAGTCTACGAGCAGTACTTC. Translated, it gives CASSSTRDRRVYEQYF.

The chain links TRBV7-2 to TRBJ1-3; no clear D gene. Germline V gives CDR1 SGHTA, CDR2 FQGNSA. This CDR3 is built from 12 residues. The V and J ends lost 3 bases and 4 bases respectively, with 4 bases between them. The CDR3 DNA sequence: TGTGCCAGCAGCTTCCTGGGAAACACCATATATTTT. This gives the protein CASSFLGNTIYF.

CDR3 residues: CATSRETTGGTGELFF. The CDR3 DNA reads as TGTGCCACCAGCAGAGAAACGACAGGGGGGACCGGGGAGCTGTTTTTT. The chain couples TRBV15 to TRBJ2-2; 9 bases map to TRBD1. Trimming cost V 0 bases and J 5 bases; bases outside gene matches: 4. CDR1 and CDR2 from the germline V gene are LNHNV and YYDKDF (reference sequence). The CDR3 contains 16 residues.

The gene calls are TRBV19 and TRBJ2-5; 10 nucleotides align to TRBD1. Germline V gene sequence: CDR1 LNHDA, CDR2 SQIVND (reference sequence). This CDR3 comprises 15 residues. V lost 1 base, J lost 6 bases, and 5 bases stayed unmatched. The CDR3: CASSIVGTGDKTQYF. The DNA of the CDR3 is TGTGCCAGTAGTATAGTGGGGACAGGGGACAAGACCCAGTACTTC.

The rearrangement links TRBV19 to TRBJ2-7; tentative D call: TRBD2 (6 bases). Germline CDR1 is LNHDA and CDR2 is SQIVND (reference sequence). The CDR3 covers 14 residues. Trimming stripped 5 bases from V and 3 bases from J, with 14 bases between. Here the CDR3 reads CASSPRGGVYEQYF. The CDR3 bases are TGTGCCAGTAGTCCCCGGGGAGGAGTCTACGAGCAGTACTTC.

The V and J genes are TRBV2 and TRBJ2-5; weak D call: TRBD2 (6 bases). V was pared by 9 bases and J by 2 bases, with 13 bases between. This CDR3 has 13 residues. Germline V gene lookup returns CDR1 SNHLY and CDR2 FYNNEI. CDR3 DNA: TGTGCCAGTATTGGGACTGAACAAGAGACCCAGTACTTC. Translation: CASIGTEQETQYF.

The CDR3 spells CASSSLDSSRTDTQYF. CDR3 DNA sequence: TGTGCCAGCAGTTCCCTGGACAGTTCCAGGACAGATACGCAGTATTTT. The chain joins TRBV28 to TRBJ2-3, with D perhaps matching TRBD1 (6 bases). The length of the CDR3 is 16 residues. Germline V gene sequence: CDR1 MDHEN, CDR2 SYDVKM. Trimming took off 4 bases at V and 3 bases at J, with 17 bases between the two ends.

This clone was observed once. The J gene is TRBJ1-1, the V gene TRBV28; TRBD1 matches at 7 bases. Losses at the gene ends were 5 bases for V and 2 bases for J; bases not matched to a gene: 5. Per germline, CDR1 MDHEN and CDR2 SYDVKM. CDR3 size: 14 residues. In nucleotides, the CDR3 is TGTGCCAGCAGTCAGGACAGGAGCAACACTGAAGCTTTCTTT. It codes for CASSQDRSNTEAFF.

This chain's CDR3 is CASSSLGSTYEQYF. CDR3 in DNA: TGTGCCAGCAGCTCACTGGGCTCTACCTACGAGCAGTACTTC. The rearrangement uses TRBV5-6 and TRBJ2-5; D unclear. Near its end, the DNA agrees better with TRBJ2-7, so the J call may be wrong. CDR1 and CDR2 from the germline V gene are SGHDT and YYEEEE. This CDR3 is 14 amino acids long.

V usage is TRBV25-1 and J usage is TRBJ2-1; TRBD1 is a possible D gene (6 bases). The CDR3 sequence is 18 residues long. Germline CDR1 and CDR2: MGHDK and SYGVNS. V lost 7 bases to trimming and J lost 1 base, with 23 bases between them. CDR3 in amino acids: CASKGNPGQQWSYNEQFF. For the CDR3, the DNA is TGTGCCAGCAAAGGGAATCCGGGACAACAGTGGTCCTACAATGAGCAGTTCTTC. Supplemented by reference TRBV25-1 and TRBJ2-1, the full variable domain reads EADIYQTPRYLVIGTGKKITLECSQTMGHDKMYWYQQDPGMELHLIHYSYGVNSTEKGDLSSESTVSRIRTEHFPLTLESARPSHTSQYLCASKGNPGQQWSYNEQFFGPGTRLTVL.

This clone has only one observation. The V and J genes are TRBV19 and TRBJ2-3; 8 bases align to TRBD2. J was trimmed by 6 bases and V by 2 bases; bases with no gene match: 7. Germline V gene sequence: CDR1 LNHDA, CDR2 SQIVND (reference sequence). This CDR3 contains 15 residues. The CDR3 DNA reads as TGTGCCAGTAGTATAACGGGGGGGCCTTTGGATACGCAGTATTTT. It translates to CASSITGGPLDTQYF.

This rearrangement joins TRBV2 to TRBJ2-7, with D possibly TRBD1 on 5 matching bases. CDR1 is SNHLY and CDR2 is FYNNEI in the germline V gene. This CDR3 is 12 amino acids long. Trimming removed 6 bases from V and 2 bases from J, with 8 bases in between. The DNA of the CDR3 is TGTGCCAGCAGAGGGGTTGCCTACGAGCAGTACTTC. Amino acids: CASRGVAYEQYF.

This clone was recorded once. The gene calls are TRBV4-1 and TRBJ2-7; possible D gene TRBD1, 5 bases. The CDR3 has 14 amino acids. Germline CDR1 reads MGHRA; CDR2 reads YSYEKL. V was shortened by 2 bases and J by 2 bases, with 10 bases between the two germline ends. CDR3 amino acids: CASSQLTGPYEQYF. As DNA, the CDR3 is TGCGCCAGCAGCCAACTAACAGGCCCCTACGAGCAGTACTTC.

CDR3 sequence: CASSTGQGRSGTQYF. CDR3 coding DNA: TGTGCCAGCAGCACCGGACAGGGTCGTAGCGGTACGCAGTATTTT. The chain recombines TRBV7-2 with TRBJ2-3; 8 bases are a match to TRBD1. The CDR3 consists of 15 residues. After removal of 5 bases from V and 8 bases from J, the junction contained 12 bases not matched to a gene. CDR1 SGHTA and CDR2 FQGNSA come from the germline V gene.

The chain links TRBV28 to TRBJ2-7; 11 positions match TRBD1. Germline-derived CDR1 and CDR2 are MDHEN and SYDVKM. The CDR3 totals 15 residues. Trimming cost V 6 bases and J 2 bases; bases outside gene matches: 6. Here the CDR3 DNA reads TGTGCCAGCAGGTCTGGGGGACAGGGGGCCTACGAGCAGTACTTC. Amino acids: CASRSGGQGAYEQYF.

This chain joins TRBV30 and TRBJ2-2; D ambiguous. V lost 0 bases and J 7 bases, leaving 15 bases between the germline ends. Germline lookup yields CDR1 GTSNPN and CDR2 SVGIG (reference sequence). CDR3 length: 15 residues. The CDR3 DNA sequence: TGTGCCTGGAGTGTACGGTATCCCTCGCGCGGGGAGCTGTTTTTT. Translation: CAWSVRYPSRGELFF.